This T cell receptor (beta chain) was recovered during a study of T cells expressing NK-cell markers. As for the study in general: In sorted CD3+CD56+NKG2C+, CD3+CD56+NKG2C- and CD3+CD56-NKG2C+ T cells, TCR beta repertoires were obtained. Sequencing covered eight donors, seven HCMV-seropositive and one seronegative. Whole-study results and caveats: Also leading the CD3+CD56-NKG2C+ fraction in several donors were these clonotypes. HCMV specificity of expanded NKG2C+ T cell clones remained unclear.

Using the 5' RACE reads, TCRdb records one entry per CDR3 protein without DNA. Its listing shows roughly 120,000 distinct CDR3 sequences. The CDR3 extends over 13 amino acids. Germline V gene sequence: CDR1 SQVTM, CDR2 ANQGSEA. About this clonotype itself: Its matching antigen is unknown.

The rearrangement links TRBV29-1 to TRBJ2-4; the TCRdb D gene call, TRBD1, has no DNA to confirm it. This receptor was identified in a woman aged 18 to 75 in good health. The sequenced material came from blood T cells: a sorted CD56 or NKG2C T cell subset, CD4+ or CD8+ T cells, or bulk PBMC T cells (not recorded which). The CDR3 sequence: CSVSGAPENIQYF.